The T cell receptor (beta chain) described here comes from a study of siplizumab effects on memory and regulatory T cells. Study observations and caveats: Naive T cells were seen as more diverse than memory cells and as major alloresponse contributors.

This clone is classed as medium-sized. The antigen is unknown. Trimming removed 4 bases from V and 6 bases from J; junction bases left unmatched: 8. CDR1 and CDR2 from the germline V gene are LGHNA and YSLEER. This CDR3 is built from 15 residues. Around 10^5 TCR templates underwent assay in each sample. Using immunoSEQ multiplex PCR, the repertoire was profiled, and TCRdb retains in-frame clones only, with some absent. The sample includes just under 8,000 clones, 35% to 45% of them seen just once. Kept together in coculture, the mixed lymphocyte reaction cells spent less than 7 days at 37°C. A 1:1 mix was made of stimulator PBMCs labelled with Violet Dye and responder PBMCs labelled with CFSE.

The chain couples TRBV4-3 to TRBJ2-7; 11 positions match TRBD1. The sample was CFSE-low (dividing) CD8+ T cells sorted from an allogeneic mixed lymphocyte reaction. This TCR was sampled from a human donor in good health; the cells came from an allogeneic mixed lymphocyte reaction. For the CDR3, the DNA is TGCGCCAGCAGCCGAACCGGGACAGGGGGTTTCGAGCAGTACTTC. Translating gives CASSRTGTGGFEQYF.